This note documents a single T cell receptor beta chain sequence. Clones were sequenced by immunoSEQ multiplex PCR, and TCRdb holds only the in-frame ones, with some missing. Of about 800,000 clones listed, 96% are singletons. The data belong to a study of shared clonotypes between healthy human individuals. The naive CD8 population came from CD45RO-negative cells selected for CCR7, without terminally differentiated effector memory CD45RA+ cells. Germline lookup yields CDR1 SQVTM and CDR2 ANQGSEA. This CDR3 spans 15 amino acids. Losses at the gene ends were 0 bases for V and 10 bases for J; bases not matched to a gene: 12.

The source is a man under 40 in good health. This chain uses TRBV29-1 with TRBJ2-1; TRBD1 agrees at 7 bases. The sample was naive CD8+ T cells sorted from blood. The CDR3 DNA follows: TGCAGCGTTGAAGATTTGGGGACAGAGCCGACCGAGCAGTTCTTC. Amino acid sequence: CSVEDLGTEPTEQFF.